This is a list of T cell receptor beta chains from one sample in a study of T cells in Graves' hyperthyroidism and ophthalmopathy. TCRdb passed the multiplex PCR reads through MiXCR, listing each CDR3 protein once. Of over 650,000 distinct CDR3 sequences listed, around 15% are singletons. The sample taken for sequencing was blood. The source of these receptors is a man in his late teens or twenties with Graves' hyperthyroidism. Both conserved end residues are part of each CDR3. The size field is filled for only some rows; it gives once, few, many or a size class.

clone size	V gene	J gene	CDR3 protein
many	TRBV5-1	TRBJ2-5	CASSLLPRVEETQYF
NA	TRBV3-1	TRBJ2-1	CASSHQGLAGIDNEQFF
NA	TRBV6-1	TRBJ2-2	CASRAGTGGTGELFF
NA	TRBV29-1	TRBJ2-3	CSVAHRGLSADTQYF
NA	TRBV28	TRBJ2-1	CASRRLAGGPYNEQFF
many	TRBV24-1	TRBJ1-5	CATSDSDSNQPQHF
many	TRBV20-1	TRBJ2-5	CSARDWIAGVETQYF
many	TRBV20-1	TRBJ2-1	CSARDRGGPVEQFF
many	TRBV15	TRBJ1-1	CATHRRGNTEAFF
NA	TRBV6-2/TRBV6-3	TRBJ2-7	CASSYSKGNEDRDEQYF
NA	TRBV9	TRBJ2-5	CASSVAITEDQETQYF
many	TRBV28	TRBJ2-3	CASSSHLPTSGGTDTQYF
NA	TRBV6-5	TRBJ1-2	CASSYSTSMTSYTF
once	TRBV29-1	TRBJ1-4	CSVQAPGQINEKLFF
many	TRBV5-5	TRBJ1-2	CASSLGQGPHGYTF
many	TRBV27	TRBJ2-3	CASSSLSPAGVKDTQYF
many	TRBV6-1	TRBJ2-1	CASRGQGDNEQFF